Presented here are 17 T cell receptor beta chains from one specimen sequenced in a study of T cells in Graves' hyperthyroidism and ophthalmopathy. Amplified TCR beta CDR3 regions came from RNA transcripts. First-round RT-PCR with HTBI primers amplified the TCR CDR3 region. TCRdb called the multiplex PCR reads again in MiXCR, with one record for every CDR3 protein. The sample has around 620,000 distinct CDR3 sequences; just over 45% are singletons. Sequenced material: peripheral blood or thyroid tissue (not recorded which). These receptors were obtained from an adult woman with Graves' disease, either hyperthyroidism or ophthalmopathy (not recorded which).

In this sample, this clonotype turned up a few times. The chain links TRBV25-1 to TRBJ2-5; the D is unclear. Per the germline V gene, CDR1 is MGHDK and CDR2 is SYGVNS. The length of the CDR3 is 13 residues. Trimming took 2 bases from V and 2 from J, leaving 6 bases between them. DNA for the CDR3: TGTGCCAGCAGTGAACCGTTTCAAGAGACCCAGTACTTC. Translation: CASSEPFQETQYF. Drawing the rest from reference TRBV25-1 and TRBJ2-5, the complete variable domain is EADIYQTPRYLVIGTGKKITLECSQTMGHDKMYWYQQDPGMELHLIHYSYGVNSTEKGDLSSESTVSRIRTEHFPLTLESARPSHTSQYLCASSEPFQETQYFGPGTRLLVL.

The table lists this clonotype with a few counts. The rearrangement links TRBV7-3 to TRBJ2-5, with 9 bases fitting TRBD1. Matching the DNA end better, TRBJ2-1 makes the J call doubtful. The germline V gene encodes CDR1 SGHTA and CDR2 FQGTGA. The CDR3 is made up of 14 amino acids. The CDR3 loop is CASSFLQGAHEQFF. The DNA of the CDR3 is TGTGCCAGCAGCTTCTTACAGGGGGCCCATGAGCAGTTCTTC.

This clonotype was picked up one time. DNA for the CDR3: TGTGCCAGCAGCTTAGTTGGTTTAGACCTCTCTGGGGCCAACGTCCTGACTTTC. Amino acids: CASSLVGLDLSGANVLTF. This chain connects TRBV7-8 to TRBJ2-6; D uncertain. The CDR3 covers 18 residues. Trimming pared 1 base from V and 0 bases from J, leaving 13 bases between. Germline CDR1 is SGHVS and CDR2 is FQNEAQ.

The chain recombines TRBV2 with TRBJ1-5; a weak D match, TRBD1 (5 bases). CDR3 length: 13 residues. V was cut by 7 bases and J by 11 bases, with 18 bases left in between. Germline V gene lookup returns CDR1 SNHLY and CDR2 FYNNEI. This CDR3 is CASNPDMGETQHF. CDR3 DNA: TGTGCCAGCAATCCGGACATGGGGGAGACCCAGCATTTT.

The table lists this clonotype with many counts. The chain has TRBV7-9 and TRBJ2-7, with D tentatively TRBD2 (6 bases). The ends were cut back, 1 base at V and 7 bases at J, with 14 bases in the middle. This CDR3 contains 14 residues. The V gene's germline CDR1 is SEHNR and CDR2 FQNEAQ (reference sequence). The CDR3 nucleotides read TGTGCCAGCAGCTTAGTCTCAACTAGCCAAGAGCAGTACTTC. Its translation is CASSLVSTSQEQYF. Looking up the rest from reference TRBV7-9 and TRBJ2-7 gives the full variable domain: DTGVSQNPRHKITKRGQNVTFRCDPISEHNRLYWYRQTLGQGPEFLTYFQNEAQLEKSRLLSDRFSAERPKGSFSTLEIQRTEQGDSAMYLCASSLVSTSQEQYFGPGTRLTVT.

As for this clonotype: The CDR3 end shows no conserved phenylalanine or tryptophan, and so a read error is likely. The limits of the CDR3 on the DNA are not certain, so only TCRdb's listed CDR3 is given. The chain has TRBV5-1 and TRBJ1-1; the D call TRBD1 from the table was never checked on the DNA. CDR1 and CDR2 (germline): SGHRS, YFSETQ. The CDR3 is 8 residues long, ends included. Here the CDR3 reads CASSLVWG.

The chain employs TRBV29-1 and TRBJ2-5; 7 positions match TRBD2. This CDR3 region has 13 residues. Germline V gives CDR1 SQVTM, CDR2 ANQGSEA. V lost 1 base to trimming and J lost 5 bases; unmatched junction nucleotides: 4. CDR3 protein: CSVEVRGLETQYF. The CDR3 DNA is TGCAGCGTTGAAGTGCGGGGGTTGGAGACCCAGTACTTC.

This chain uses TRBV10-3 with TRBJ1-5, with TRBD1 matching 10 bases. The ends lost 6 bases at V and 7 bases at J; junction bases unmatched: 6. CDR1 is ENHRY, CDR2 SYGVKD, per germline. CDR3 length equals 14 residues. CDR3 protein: CAISPGQGTQPQHF. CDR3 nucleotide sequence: TGTGCCATCAGCCCGGGACAGGGGACACAGCCCCAGCATTTT.

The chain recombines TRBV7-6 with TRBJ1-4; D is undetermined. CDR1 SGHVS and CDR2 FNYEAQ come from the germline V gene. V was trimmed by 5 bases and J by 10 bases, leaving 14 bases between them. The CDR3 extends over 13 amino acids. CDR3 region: CASSPPPAAKLFF. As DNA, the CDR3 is TGTGCCAGCAGCCCACCGCCAGCCGCAAAACTGTTTTTT.

CDR3 protein: CSAGQVDYGYTF. DNA of the CDR3: TGCAGCGCCGGACAGGTCGACTATGGCTACACCTTC. The V gene is TRBV29-1, the J gene TRBJ1-2; TRBD1 aligns across 7 bases. Germline CDR1 reads SQVTM; CDR2 reads ANQGSEA. The CDR3 spans 12 residues. Trimming took 7 bases from V and 3 from J; bases not matched to a gene: 5. Based on the CDR3 plus reference TRBV29-1 and TRBJ1-2, the full variable domain is SAVISQKPSRDICQRGTSLTIQCQVDSQVTMMFWYRQQPGQSLTLIATANQGSEATYESGFVIDKFPISRPNLTFSTLTVSNMSPEDSSIYLCSAGQVDYGYTFGSGTRLTVV.

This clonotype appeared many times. CDR3 in amino acids: CASSDGTSGKFGYTGELFF. CDR3 coding DNA: TGTGCCAGCAGCGACGGGACTAGCGGGAAATTTGGGTACACCGGGGAGCTGTTTTTT. This sequence joins TRBV9 and TRBJ2-2; 13 nucleotides line up with TRBD2. This CDR3 has 19 residues. Germline-derived CDR1 and CDR2 are SGDLS and YYNGEE. The V gene end was trimmed by 3 bases and the J gene end by 3 bases; junction bases not matched to a gene: 11. Full variable domain (outside the CDR3, taken from reference TRBV9 and TRBJ2-2): DSGVTQTPKHLITATGQRVTLRCSPRSGDLSVYWYQQSLDQGLQFLIQYYNGEERAKGNILERFSAQQFPDLHSELNLSSLELGDSALYFCASSDGTSGKFGYTGELFFGEGSRLTVL.

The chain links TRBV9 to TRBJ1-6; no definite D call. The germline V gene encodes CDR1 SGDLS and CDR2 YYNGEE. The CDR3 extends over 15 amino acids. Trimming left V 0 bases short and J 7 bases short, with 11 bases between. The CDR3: CASSVAGPRNSPLHF. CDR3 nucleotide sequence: TGTGCCAGCAGCGTAGCAGGACCGAGAAATTCACCCCTCCACTTT.

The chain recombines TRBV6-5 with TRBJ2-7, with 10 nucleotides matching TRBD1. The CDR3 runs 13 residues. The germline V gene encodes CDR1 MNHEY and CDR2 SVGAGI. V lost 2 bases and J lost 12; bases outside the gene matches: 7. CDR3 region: CASSYQDRGQMYF. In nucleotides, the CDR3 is TGTGCCAGCAGTTACCAAGACAGGGGGCAGATGTACTTC.

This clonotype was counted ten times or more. The CDR3 sequence is CASSSDRPYEQYF. The CDR3 DNA is TGTGCCAGCAGTTCGGACAGACCCTACGAGCAGTACTTC. The rearrangement links TRBV28 to TRBJ2-7; D possibly corresponds to TRBD1 (6 bases). The germline V and J ends were trimmed by 4 bases and 2 bases, with 9 bases remaining between them. The CDR3 sequence is 13 residues long. The germline V gene has CDR1 MDHEN and CDR2 SYDVKM.

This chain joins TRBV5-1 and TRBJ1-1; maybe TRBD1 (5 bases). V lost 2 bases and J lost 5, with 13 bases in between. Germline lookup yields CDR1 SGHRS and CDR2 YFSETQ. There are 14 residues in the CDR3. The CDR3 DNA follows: TGCGCCAGCAGCTTTACCAACAAGGGGACTGAAGCTTTCTTT. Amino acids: CASSFTNKGTEAFF. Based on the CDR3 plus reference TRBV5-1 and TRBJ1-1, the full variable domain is KAGVTQTPRYLIKTRGQQVTLSCSPISGHRSVSWYQQTPGQGLQFLFEYFSETQRNKGNFPGRFSGRQFSNSRSEMNVSTLELGDSALYLCASSFTNKGTEAFFGQGTRLTVV.

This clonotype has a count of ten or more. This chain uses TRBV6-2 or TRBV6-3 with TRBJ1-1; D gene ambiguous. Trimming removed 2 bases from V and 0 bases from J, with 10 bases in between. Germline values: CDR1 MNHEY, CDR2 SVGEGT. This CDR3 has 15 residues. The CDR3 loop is CASSYPRPVNTEAFF. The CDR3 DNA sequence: TGTGCCAGCAGTTACCCAAGGCCCGTGAACACTGAAGCTTTCTTT.

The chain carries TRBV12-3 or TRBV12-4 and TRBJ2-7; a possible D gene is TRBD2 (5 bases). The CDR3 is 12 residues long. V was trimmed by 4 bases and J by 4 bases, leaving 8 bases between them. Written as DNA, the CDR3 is TGTGCCAGCAGTTGGCCGGGGTACGAGCAGTACTTC. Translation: CASSWPGYEQYF.